The source of this T cell receptor (beta chain) is a study of T-cell reconstitution after alpha-beta-depleted transplantation in children. This clonotype was counted at least ten times. Its antigen is unidentified. Study observations and caveats: Alpha-beta T cells about two months after transplant reportedly derived from several hundred expanded graft clones.

For TCRbeta, the library was prepared with unique molecular identifiers. TCRdb ran MiXCR on the PCR reads and lists one entry per CDR3 protein. The sample holds about 490,000 distinct CDR3 sequences, about 10% seen once. Germline V gene data show CDR1 as SEHNR and CDR2 as FQNEAQ (reference sequence). V lost 4 bases and J lost 14, with 14 bases in between. The length of the CDR3 is 11 residues. The J gene is TRBJ1-2, the V gene TRBV7-9; D is unresolved. This TCR came from a child aged 2-15 years with inherited bone marrow failure, due to receive a stem cell transplant. The specimen comprised PBMCs, sampled before TCRalphabeta/CD19-depleted stem cell transplant. CDR3 nucleotides: TGTGCCAGCAGCTCCTGGACCGTGGGTACCTTC. This translates into CASSSWTVGTF.